This T cell receptor (beta chain) was profiled in a study of shared clonotypes between healthy human individuals. On the study more broadly: The composition of the donors was a couple of women and a few men aged 18 to 49. CD4 naive and memory got three plates each, CD8 naive two, CD8 memory one. Study findings and constraints: It was observed that roughly 5.5% of naive CD4 clonotypes were shared across several donors.

Terminally differentiated effector memory CD45RA+ cells were left out of the naive CD8 fraction, which was CD45RO-negative and positively selected for CCR7. The CDR3 consists of 13 residues. Germline V gene lookup returns CDR1 SGHRS and CDR2 YFSETQ. Between the trimmed V and J ends, which lost 4 bases and 2 bases, there was a span of 10 bases. This clone has just one count. Its antigen is still unknown. This same CDR3 is encoded by further DNA sequences in the sample. Sorted-subset replicate PCRs used around 0.2 ug DNA, some 30,000 T cell genomes. Repertoires were generated with immunoSEQ multiplex PCR, while TCRdb's copy carries only in-frame clones and drops some. This table holds roughly 2.1 million clones, under 95% found once.

The TCR comes from a man younger than 35 in good health. Some clones in this sample may be carry-over from other donors' samples. V usage is TRBV5-1 and J usage is TRBJ2-7; no firm D call. Source material: naive CD8+ T cells from PBMCs. CDR3 sequence: CASSLTPTYEQYF. Here the CDR3 DNA reads TGCGCCAGCAGCCTGACACCTACCTACGAGCAGTACTTC.